The clone carrying this TCR beta chain has just a few counts. Germline loops: CDR1 DFQATT, CDR2 SNEGSKA (reference sequence). CDR3 length: 19 residues. V lost 6 bases and J 8 bases, leaving 35 bases between the germline ends. The sample comes from a study of response to subunit inactivated influenza vaccine. MiXCR, run by TCRdb on the RT-PCR reads, gives a single entry per CDR3 protein. The sample shows more than 500,000 distinct CDR3 sequences, approximately 10% of them seen only once. The data were also submitted as part of a second study, on T cells expressing NK-cell markers. Per that study: cDNA encoding TCR beta was synthesized via 5'RACE template switching incorporating UMIs. Sequencing of TCR beta repertoires drew on sorted CD3+CD56+NKG2C+, CD3+CD56+NKG2C- and CD3+CD56-NKG2C+ T cells. The authors sequenced eight donors, of whom seven were HCMV-seropositive and one was seronegative. Sorting was limited to alpha-beta TCR-expressing T cells with an anti-gamma-delta TCR antibody in several experiments. The CD3+CD56-NKG2C+ fraction was also led by these clonotypes in several donors.

The source is a man between 50 and 59 years old who received an inactivated influenza vaccine. Material: PBMCs from blood, obtained on the day of vaccination. The V and J genes are TRBV20-1 and TRBJ2-1, with D maybe TRBD1 (10 bases). The CDR3 loop is CSAESSGQGEAGGPDEQFF. CDR3 DNA sequence: TGCAGTGCCGAGAGTAGCGGACAGGGGGAGGCGGGAGGGCCTGATGAGCAGTTCTTC.